The source of this T cell receptor beta chain is a study of TIL therapy for anti-PD-1-resistant metastatic lung cancer. Whole-study context: Median tumor PD-L1 proportion score was about 5.9%. Most patients had lung adenocarcinoma.

Time point meaning: pre-treatment sample, taken before nivolumab and TIL therapy. This CDR3 is 12 amino acids long. CDR1 and CDR2 from the germline V gene are GTSNPN and SVGIG (reference sequence). The ends were cut back, 0 bases at V and 2 bases at J, with 5 bases in the middle. This was the immunoSEQ v3 assay. TCRdb's copy holds only in-frame clones and misses some; the assay was immunoSEQ multiplex PCR. The table lists more than 55,000 clones, 55% to 75% of them singletons. The sequences come from blood, collected at baseline. This receptor was taken from a person between 30 and 80 years old with non-small cell lung cancer. This sequence joins TRBV30 and TRBJ2-7; D may be TRBD2 (5 bases). The CDR3 loop is CAWSVEAYEQYF. The CDR3 DNA is TGTGCCTGGAGTGTGGAGGCCTACGAGCAGTACTTC.